This T cell receptor beta chain is from a study of circulating and synovial CD4+ cells in juvenile arthritis. Turning to this clone: Its antigen is not identified.

General study results and limits: Bulk blood CD4 repertoires were more diverse than these.

TCRdb keeps only in-frame clones here, not all; method: immunoSEQ multiplex PCR. Among about 35,000 clones listed, 90% to 95% were seen once. This receptor was identified in a human donor with juvenile idiopathic arthritis. Sequenced input: CD4+ T cells from blood.

In DNA form, the CDR3 reads TGTGCCAGCAGTTCATCCCCAGGGCGAGGCACTGAAGCTTTCTTT. Translated: CASSSSPGRGTEAFF. The V call is TRBV27, the J call TRBJ1-1, with a possible D match to TRBD1 (5 bases). V dropped 4 bases and J dropped 4 bases, with 16 bases sitting between them. Germline V CDR1 and CDR2: MNHEY, SMNVEV (reference sequence). The CDR3 is made up of 15 amino acids.